Below are 31 T cell receptor beta chains sequenced from a single sample in a study of early T cells in non-severe SARS-CoV-2 infection. TCRdb called the 5' RACE reads again in MiXCR, with one record for every CDR3 protein. The sample lists approximately 70,000 distinct CDR3 sequences; about 12% were seen once. The specimen was whole blood, collected at baseline. The source is an adult who was a healthcare worker with PCR-confirmed SARS-CoV-2 infection or an uninfected control (not recorded which). The donor label of this sample is uncertain.

The chain recombines TRBV27 with TRBJ2-2; no firm D call. The V and J ends lost 7 bases and 6 bases respectively, with 18 bases between them. Germline-derived CDR1 and CDR2 are MNHEY and SMNVEV (reference sequence). This CDR3 spans 15 amino acids. CDR3 nucleotide sequence: TGTGCCAGCACCCCTGGAACCGCCTCGGCCGGGGAGCTGTTTTTT. Protein product: CASTPGTASAGELFF.

This clonotype occurred a few times. This chain connects TRBV4-1 to TRBJ1-2, with D possibly TRBD1 on 6 matching bases. Germline V gene lookup returns CDR1 MGHRA and CDR2 YSYEKL. This CDR3 is built from 15 residues. Trimming pared 0 bases from V and 4 bases from J, leaving 12 bases between. The CDR3 loop is CASSQEQGLSYGYTF. In nucleotides, the CDR3 is TGCGCCAGCAGCCAAGAGCAGGGGTTAAGCTATGGCTACACCTTC.

V is TRBV2 and J is TRBJ2-6; D not resolved. Deletions cut 5 bases from V and 0 bases from J, with 5 bases between. Germline-derived CDR1 and CDR2 are SNHLY and FYNNEI. The CDR3 is 14 residues long. In DNA form, the CDR3 reads TGTGCCAGCAGTACTTACTCTGGGGCCAACGTCCTGACTTTC. Translation gives CASSTYSGANVLTF.

The chain is built from TRBV2 and TRBJ2-1; 7 bases are a match to TRBD2. This CDR3 region has 14 residues. Germline values: CDR1 SNHLY, CDR2 FYNNEI. Trimming cost V 10 bases and J 0 bases; bases outside gene matches: 6. DNA for the CDR3: TGTGCCACGTCTAGCGGATACTCCTACAATGAGCAGTTCTTC. This sequence encodes CATSSGYSYNEQFF.

This clonotype showed up just a few times. V and J are TRBV13 and TRBJ2-3, with 9 nucleotides matching TRBD2. The V gene end was trimmed by 3 bases and the J gene end by 4 bases; junction bases not matched to a gene: 5. Germline values: CDR1 PRHDT, CDR2 FYEKMQ (reference sequence). This CDR3 is built from 15 residues. The DNA for the CDR3 is TGTGCCAGCAGCTTTAGCGGGGGAAGCGCAGATACGCAGTATTTT. Translating it yields CASSFSGGSADTQYF.

This clonotype was observed a handful of times. This sequence joins TRBV7-2 and TRBJ2-7, with TRBD1 as a possible D gene (5 bases). V lost 3 bases, J lost 2 bases, and 14 bases lay in between. The germline V gene has CDR1 SGHTA and CDR2 FQGNSA. The CDR3 is 15 residues long. The CDR3, as DNA: TGTGCCAGCAGCTTTGACAGAGAGCCTACCTACGAGCAGTACTTC. Translating it yields CASSFDREPTYEQYF.

The J gene is TRBJ1-1, the V gene TRBV7-3; D is perhaps TRBD1 (6 bases). CDR1 is SGHTA, CDR2 FQGTGA, per germline. This CDR3 region has 14 residues. The ends were cut back, 5 bases at V and 1 base at J, with 11 bases in the middle. In DNA form, the CDR3 reads TGTGCCAGCAGCCAAGGGACACCGAACACTGAAGCTTTCTTT. The encoded protein is CASSQGTPNTEAFF.

This clonotype has only a few counts. The V gene is TRBV2, the J gene TRBJ2-6; D gene unclear. Trimming took off 5 bases at V and 0 bases at J, with 11 bases between the two ends. This CDR3 region has 16 residues. Per the germline V gene, CDR1 is SNHLY and CDR2 is FYNNEI. CDR3 DNA: TGTGCCAGCAGTCGTCAGCCGCCCTCTGGGGCCAACGTCCTGACTTTC. It codes for CASSRQPPSGANVLTF.

This clonotype has more than one count but fewer than ten. The gene calls are TRBV20-1 and TRBJ1-1, with D uncertain. CDR1 and CDR2 (germline): DFQATT, SNEGSKA (reference sequence). The CDR3 runs to 14 residues. The V end was cut by 0 bases, the J end by 1 base, with 9 bases between. In nucleotides, the CDR3 is TGCAGTGCTAGAGATCAGTCTGGGAACACTGAAGCTTTCTTT. Protein: CSARDQSGNTEAFF.

The chain has TRBV12-2 and TRBJ1-2; the table's D call TRBD1 went unverified against the DNA. TRBV12-2 is tagged as a pseudogene. The CDR3 totals 16 residues. CDR3 sequence (DNA): TGTGCAAGTCGCTTAACAGGGACAGCCCAATGTTATGGCTACACCTTC. Translated, it gives CASRLTGTAQCYGYTF.

In this sample, this clonotype turned up many times. This sequence joins TRBV5-4 and TRBJ2-3, with 11 bases that match TRBD2. The germline CDR1 and CDR2 sequences are SGHNT and YYREEE (reference sequence). The CDR3 spans 16 residues. V gave up 4 bases and J gave up 0 bases; unmatched junction bases: 4. The CDR3 is CASSRGLAGSTDTQYF. CDR3 DNA: TGTGCCAGCAGCCGAGGACTAGCGGGCAGCACAGATACGCAGTATTTT.

Ten or more counts support this clonotype. The chain employs TRBV6-2 or TRBV6-3 and TRBJ2-1; 7 positions match TRBD1. The CDR3 sequence is 14 residues long. Germline CDR1 and CDR2: MNHEY and SVGEGT. Unmatched junction bases numbered 8, after V lost 8 bases and J lost 4 bases. CDR3 bases: TGTGCCAGCGGCCGGGACAGAGGGTACAATGAGCAGTTCTTC. This encodes CASGRDRGYNEQFF.

This clonotype showed up just once. V gene TRBV14 combines with J gene TRBJ1-1; D is uncertain. The germline gives CDR1 SGHDN, CDR2 FVKESK. The V end was cut by 3 bases, the J end by 0 bases, with 8 bases between. This CDR3 comprises 14 residues. Here the CDR3 reads CASSHRRLNTEAFF. Written as DNA, the CDR3 is TGTGCCAGCAGCCATCGACGTCTGAACACTGAAGCTTTCTTT.

This clonotype has ten or more counts. In DNA form, the CDR3 reads TGCAGCGTTGGTGACAGGGCGAACACTGAAGCTTTCTTT. Its protein is CSVGDRANTEAFF. The gene calls are TRBV29-1 and TRBJ1-1, with TRBD1 matching over 7 bases. The CDR3 loop spans 13 amino acids. In germline, CDR1 is SQVTM, CDR2 ANQGSEA. The V gene end was trimmed by 4 bases and the J gene end by 1 base; junction bases not matched to a gene: 3.

This clonotype was detected many times. The chain couples TRBV7-2 to TRBJ2-1; D uncertain. The CDR3 totals 14 residues. V was cut by 3 bases and J by 6 bases, with 12 bases left in between. Germline-derived CDR1 and CDR2 are SGHTA and FQGNSA. In DNA form, the CDR3 reads TGTGCCAGCAGCTTGGCCGGAGCTCTCAATGAGCAGTTCTTC. It encodes CASSLAGALNEQFF.

CDR3 loop: CSAPGTGGHEQYF. The CDR3 bases are TGCAGTGCCCCCGGGACAGGGGGCCACGAGCAGTACTTC. V usage is TRBV20-1 and J usage is TRBJ2-7; TRBD1 aligns across 12 bases. The CDR3 has 13 residues. J was trimmed by 5 bases and V by 6 bases; bases with no gene match: 5. CDR1 is DFQATT, CDR2 SNEGSKA, per germline (reference sequence).

The rearrangement joins TRBV6-5 to TRBJ1-1, with TRBD1 matching over 9 bases. Germline lookup yields CDR1 MNHEY and CDR2 SVGAGI. The V and J ends lost 7 bases and 4 bases, in that order; junction bases with no gene match: 13. The CDR3 contains 16 residues. The CDR3 region has the DNA TGTGCCAGCATTATAACCGCCGAGACAGGGGGCACTGAAGCTTTCTTT. Protein: CASIITAETGGTEAFF.

The chain combines TRBV7-2 with TRBJ2-4, with D perhaps assigned TRBD1 or TRBD2 (5 bases each). The germline V and J ends were trimmed by 5 bases and 9 bases, with 23 bases remaining between them. Germline CDR1 reads SGHTA; CDR2 reads FQGNSA. The CDR3 loop spans 16 amino acids. In DNA form, the CDR3 reads TGTGCCAGCAGCGCGAACCCGCACCAGGGACCGGTCATTCAGTACTTC. It is translated as CASSANPHQGPVIQYF.

This chain links TRBV12-3 or TRBV12-4 with TRBJ2-3, with D possibly matching TRBD2 (6 bases). CDR3 length: 14 residues. V shed 3 bases and J shed 5 bases, with 12 bases lying between them. In DNA, the CDR3 is TGTGCCAGCAGTTTGGGTAGCGGCGGAGATACGCAGTATTTT. It translates to CASSLGSGGDTQYF.

This clonotype was detected only a few times. The chain is built from TRBV12-3 or TRBV12-4 and TRBJ1-2; D remains unclear. There are 12 residues in the CDR3. V was shortened by 2 bases and J by 6 bases, with 7 bases between the two germline ends. CDR3 loop: CASSLHTHGYTF. CDR3 in DNA: TGTGCCAGCAGTTTACACACTCATGGCTACACCTTC.

This clonotype was counted between two and nine times. Written as DNA, the CDR3 is TGTGCCAGCACCCCTAAACCTAACTATGGCTACACCTTC. It yields the protein CASTPKPNYGYTF. V gene TRBV7-2 combines with J gene TRBJ1-2, with D unclear. V lost 7 bases and J 0 bases, leaving 9 bases between the germline ends. This CDR3 is built from 13 residues. Germline CDR1 is SGHTA and CDR2 is FQGNSA.

The gene calls are TRBV9 and TRBJ1-3, with unresolved D. The CDR3 runs to 14 residues. Germline-derived CDR1 and CDR2 are SGDLS and YYNGEE. Between the trimmed V and J ends, which lost 0 bases and 4 bases, there was a span of 8 bases. CDR3 in amino acids: CASSVGADGNTIYF. CDR3 coding DNA: TGTGCCAGCAGCGTAGGAGCCGACGGAAACACCATATATTTT.

The table lists this clonotype with many counts. The chain carries TRBV27 and TRBJ2-7; 7 bases are shared with TRBD2. CDR1 and CDR2 from the germline V gene are MNHEY and SMNVEV (reference sequence). V lost 4 bases, J lost 5 bases, and 8 bases stayed unmatched. The CDR3 spans 14 residues. The CDR3 sequence is CASSYLAGVNEQYF. The CDR3 DNA follows: TGTGCCAGCAGTTATTTGGCGGGAGTGAACGAGCAGTACTTC.

This clonotype was counted many times. CDR3 protein: CASSQVLTTTQDTQYF. The CDR3 DNA reads as TGCGCCAGCAGCCAAGTTTTAACTACTACACAAGATACGCAGTATTTT. The rearrangement links TRBV4-1 to TRBJ2-3, with D uncertain. The V end lost 1 base, the J end lost 5 bases, and 16 bases lay between the germline ends. The CDR3 loop spans 16 amino acids. CDR1 MGHRA and CDR2 YSYEKL come from the germline V gene.

This clonotype was counted ten times or more. The chain uses TRBV12-3 or TRBV12-4 and TRBJ2-1; 9 bases are shared with TRBD1. Germline trimming cut 6 bases from V and 0 bases from J; bases unmatched to any gene: 3. The CDR3 consists of 15 residues. In DNA, the CDR3 is TGTGCCAGCAGCCTGGGACAGGGCTCCTACAATGAGCAGTTCTTC. This gives the protein CASSLGQGSYNEQFF.

This clonotype turned up a few times. The chain couples TRBV27 to TRBJ2-3, with 8 bases matching TRBD1. CDR1 and CDR2 (germline): MNHEY, SMNVEV (reference sequence). V trimming: 6 bases; J trimming: 4 bases; junction bases outside the gene matches: 6. CDR3 length equals 14 residues. The CDR3 bases are TGTGCCAGCAGACCGTGGACAGGGCCAGATACGCAGTATTTT. It specifies CASRPWTGPDTQYF.

In this sample, this clonotype turned up a few times. The rearrangement joins TRBV6-6 to TRBJ1-1, with 10 bases identical to TRBD1. The CDR3 is made up of 14 amino acids. Trimming at V came to 5 bases and at J to 3 bases, leaving 3 bases not matched to a gene. Looked up from germline, CDR1 is MNHNY and CDR2 is SVGAGI (reference sequence). The CDR3 nucleotides read TGTGCCAGCAGTGGACAGGGGGTGGACACTGAAGCTTTCTTT. Translating it yields CASSGQGVDTEAFF.

This clonotype was seen only a few times. The V gene is TRBV7-4, the J gene TRBJ2-5; D is unresolved. The V and J ends lost 2 bases and 3 bases respectively, with 10 bases between them. Germline CDR1 and CDR2: SGHVT and SQSDAQ. The CDR3 is 14 residues long. This CDR3 reads CASSLIGVKETQYF. The DNA for the CDR3 is TGTGCCAGCAGCTTAATTGGGGTAAAAGAGACCCAGTACTTC.

This clonotype came up a few times. The rearrangement uses TRBV5-1 and TRBJ2-2; 7 bases are a match to TRBD2. The V and J ends lost 3 bases and 4 bases, in that order; junction bases with no gene match: 9. This CDR3 spans 16 amino acids. Germline V CDR1 and CDR2: SGHRS, YFSETQ. The CDR3 is CASSYLGLVVTGELFF. The CDR3 DNA follows: TGCGCCAGCAGCTACCTAGGACTAGTGGTCACCGGGGAGCTGTTTTTT.

The chain has TRBV20-1 and TRBJ1-3; no clear D. V dropped 3 bases and J dropped 2 bases, with 8 bases sitting between them. Germline CDR1 is DFQATT and CDR2 is SNEGSKA (reference sequence). CDR3 length equals 13 residues. Written as DNA, the CDR3 is TGCAGTGCTAGGGCGGGGACTGGAAACACCATATATTTT. This sequence encodes CSARAGTGNTIYF.

Only a few counts were recorded for this clonotype. The chain carries TRBV29-1 and TRBJ2-3, with 7 bases fitting TRBD2. J lost 3 bases, V lost 6 bases, and 9 bases had no gene match. Germline-derived CDR1 and CDR2 are SQVTM and ANQGSEA. The CDR3 runs 14 residues. For the CDR3, the DNA is TGCAGCGTCGGGACTCAGGGACTAACAGATACGCAGTATTTT. Translated: CSVGTQGLTDTQYF.